This T cell receptor (beta chain) was identified during a study of cytomegalovirus exposure and HLA in healthy donors. Germline V gene sequence: CDR1 MDHEN, CDR2 SYDVKM. The CDR3 is 14 residues long. Trimming cost V 8 bases and J 3 bases, with 17 bases left between them. This PCR relied on a set of 60 Vbeta primers and 13 Jbeta primers. The table came from immunoSEQ multiplex PCR; TCRdb's copy has only in-frame clones and leaves some out. Counted here are some 75,000 clones, 60% to 85% occurring once; the ten biggest clones make up 5.9%. The receptor was derived from a man aged 18-30 years in good health and CMV-seropositive. The chain couples TRBV28 to TRBJ2-7; weak D call: TRBD2 (5 bases). Material: PBMCs. The CDR3 region has the DNA TGTGCCAGCCGAGGGAGCGATATGCACTACGAGCAGTACTTC. This encodes CASRGSDMHYEQYF.